The rows below give T cell receptor beta chains drawn from one sample of a study of blood T cell repertoires in COVID-19. Clones were sequenced by immunoSEQ multiplex PCR, and TCRdb holds only the in-frame ones, with some missing. The table shows fewer than 500,000 clones, with approximately 89% occurring only once. The sequenced material came from PBMCs or T cells enriched from blood (not recorded which). The receptor set was obtained from a young man who had recovered from COVID-19. CDR3s include the opening cysteine and the closing phenylalanine or tryptophan. The order of the fields is D gene, J gene, clone size, V gene, CDR3 DNA, CDR3 protein. The D gene is left open where the match is weak. The size entry is marked missing in some rows and otherwise reads once, few, many or a size class.

. TRBJ2-3 . TRBV6-6 TGTGCCAGCATCCTAAGAGGAGGCACAGATACGCAGTATTTT CASILRGGTDTQYF
. TRBJ1-3 . TRBV29-1 TGCAGCGTTGAAGAGGGAGGTACAGGCTCTGGAAACACCATATATTTT CSVEEGGTGSGNTIYF
. TRBJ1-1 . TRBV3-1/TRBV3-2 TGTGCCAGCAGCCTACAGGGCGGCACTGAAGCTTTCTTT CASSLQGGTEAFF
. TRBJ1-4 . TRBV5-6 TGTGCCAGCAGCTTGGGCCCGGGTCCCACCTTTAATGAAAAACTGTTTTTT CASSLGPGPTFNEKLFF
. TRBJ2-7 . TRBV7-9 TGTGCCAGCAGCTTAAGTGGAGGGTCCTACGAGCAGTACTTC CASSLSGGSYEQYF
TRBD2 TRBJ2-3 . TRBV4-1 TGCGCCAGCAGCCAAATCGTGTCAGGTGGGTCTAGCGGCGACCGAGATACGCAGTATTTT CASSQIVSGGSSGDRDTQYF
. TRBJ1-5 . TRBV19 TGTGCCAGTAGTCTGGCCCGTTGGGCAAGCAATCAGCCCCAGCATTTT CASSLARWASNQPQHF
. TRBJ1-1 . TRBV7-8 TGTGCCAGCAGTGGAACAGGGACGAACACTGAAGCTTTCTTT CASSGTGTNTEAFF
. TRBJ1-2 . TRBV19 TGTGCCAGTAGTACCTACACGGAGGGCTACACCTTC CASSTYTEGYTF
. TRBJ1-6 . TRBV19 TGTGCCAGTACCCCCGGACAGTTAAATTCACCCCTCCACTTT CASTPGQLNSPLHF
. TRBJ2-7 . TRBV19 TGTGCCAGTAGTATAGGACAGGATGCTACCTACGAGCAGTACTTC CASSIGQDATYEQYF
TRBD2 TRBJ2-3 . TRBV5-6 TGTGCCAGCAGCTTGGTGCGGGCCGGGGGGACAGATACGCAGTATTTT CASSLVRAGGTDTQYF
. TRBJ2-2 . TRBV6-1 TGTGCCAGCAGTGAAAAAAGGACAGTTCTAGTTTCCGGGGAGCTGTTTTTT CASSEKRTVLVSGELFF
TRBD1 TRBJ2-1 . TRBV3-1/TRBV3-2 TGTGCCAGCAGCCCTCGGGACAGCCCGGCCGATGAGCAGTTCTTC CASSPRDSPADEQFF
TRBD2 TRBJ2-5 . TRBV14 TGTGCCAGCAACAAAGCCGGGGGGGAAGAGACCCAGTACTTC CASNKAGGEETQYF
. TRBJ1-3 once TRBV7-2 TGTGCCAGCAGCTTAGTGGCCGTCTCCTCTGGAAACACCATATATTTT CASSLVAVSSGNTIYF
. TRBJ1-4 . TRBV25-1 TGTGCCAGCAGTGACCGGGGCGGGATTGAAAAACTGTTTTTT CASSDRGGIEKLFF
TRBD1 TRBJ1-4 once TRBV5-6 TGTGCCAGCAGCAAGGACAGGGTGAATGAAAAACTGTTTTTT CASSKDRVNEKLFF
. TRBJ1-2 . TRBV3-1/TRBV3-2 TGTGCCAGCAGCCAAGATGGGAGAGGCAGGGGCTATGGCTACACCTTC CASSQDGRGRGYGYTF
. TRBJ2-4 . TRBV6-2/TRBV6-3 TGTGCCAGCAGTTCCCCAGCGACAGGAGGAAACATTCAGTACTTC CASSSPATGGNIQYF
TRBD1 TRBJ2-5 few TRBV6-5 TGTGCCAGCAGAAAAGACAGGGTAGGGCAAGAGACCCAGTACTTC CASRKDRVGQETQYF
. TRBJ2-7 . TRBV6-5 TGTGCCAGCAGCTTAGGAGTCGAGCAGTACTTC CASSLGVEQYF
. TRBJ1-6 . TRBV7-6 TGTGCCAGCAGCTTTAGCCGCGGAGCTCGAAATTCACCCCTCCACTTT CASSFSRGARNSPLHF
. TRBJ2-1 once TRBV5-5 TGTGCCAGCAGCTTAACATCGCCCCTGCGGGTTGAGCAGTTCTTC CASSLTSPLRVEQFF
. TRBJ1-1 . TRBV5-1 TGCGCCAGCAGCTTTGAGGCCGTGAACACTGAAGCTTTCTTT CASSFEAVNTEAFF
TRBD2 TRBJ2-1 . TRBV2 TGTGCCAGCAGAGCAGCGACTAGCGGGGGGGGAAATGAGCAGTTCTTC CASRAATSGGGNEQFF
TRBD1 TRBJ1-4 . TRBV7-2 TGTGCCAGCAGCGCTCAGGGGGTAGGAGAAAAACTGTTTTTT CASSAQGVGEKLFF
TRBD1 TRBJ2-1 . TRBV7-8 TGTGCCAGCAGCTTATTAGAGGGGGCCCACAATGAGCAGTTCTTC CASSLLEGAHNEQFF
TRBD2 TRBJ2-2 . TRBV5-5 TGTGCCAGCAGCTTGGGAAGACTAGCGGGGGGTGTCGGGGAGCTGTTTTTT CASSLGRLAGGVGELFF
. TRBJ1-1 few TRBV10-1 TGCGCCAGCAGTGAGTCGAAACCGGGAGGAGCTTTCTTT CASSESKPGGAFF
. TRBJ1-5 . TRBV5-1 TGCGCCAGCAGCTTGACGGGGGAAAGCAATCAGCCCCAGCATTTT CASSLTGESNQPQHF
. TRBJ1-2 few TRBV29-1 TGCAGCGTTGAACCCTGGACGGGAAGCTATGGCTACACCTTC CSVEPWTGSYGYTF
. TRBJ2-5 . TRBV24-1 TGTGCCACCAGTGATGATTGGGGCGCCCAGTACTTC CATSDDWGAQYF
. TRBJ1-1 . TRBV30 TGTGCCTGGGCGAGGGGACATGGGAACACTGAAGCTTTCTTT CAWARGHGNTEAFF
TRBD1 TRBJ1-6 few TRBV25-1 TGTGCCACCGGACAGGGAATATGGACACCCCTCCACTTT CATGQGIWTPLHF
TRBD1 TRBJ2-7 . TRBV4-3 TGCGCCAGCAGCGCCGGGACAGGGGCACTTGAGCAGTACTTC CASSAGTGALEQYF
TRBD2 TRBJ2-7 . TRBV18 TGTGCCAGCTCACCGGTCGAACGACTAGCGGCTTCCTACGAGCAGTACTTC CASSPVERLAASYEQYF
. TRBJ2-1 . TRBV5-4 TGTGCCAGCAGCTTGGGGGGGCCGAACCGAGAGCAGTTCTTC CASSLGGPNREQFF
TRBD1 TRBJ1-2 . TRBV6-1 TGTGCCAGCAGTGGTTCCACAGGGGAAGTTTGGTATGGCTACACCTTC CASSGSTGEVWYGYTF
. TRBJ1-4 . TRBV7-2 TGTGCCAGCAGCTTGGGGGGAGGGGATGAAAAACTGTTTTTT CASSLGGGDEKLFF
TRBD1 TRBJ2-5 . TRBV12-5 TGTGCTAGTGGTTCGGGACAGGGTAGAGAGACCCAGTACTTC CASGSGQGRETQYF
. TRBJ1-2 . TRBV3-1/TRBV3-2 TGTGCCAGCAGCCAAGGGCGGCAATACTATGGCTACACCTTC CASSQGRQYYGYTF
. TRBJ1-1 . TRBV7-2 TGTGCCAGCAGCTTTACAACGGGCAGGGATAACACTGAAGCTTTCTTT CASSFTTGRDNTEAFF
. TRBJ1-5 . TRBV30 TGTGCCTGGAGTGCCGGGTCCAGACCCCAGCATTTT CAWSAGSRPQHF
TRBD1 TRBJ1-2 . TRBV19 TGTGCCAGTAGTATCCAACAGGGGGCGCGGGGCTACACCTTC CASSIQQGARGYTF
TRBD1 TRBJ1-5 few TRBV6-5 TGTGCCACTATACCTCCGGGACAGAGAAATCAGCCCCAGCATTTT CATIPPGQRNQPQHF
TRBD2 TRBJ2-3 few TRBV27 TGTGCCAGCGGCCCGGGACTAGTAGGAACAGATACGCAGTATTTT CASGPGLVGTDTQYF
. TRBJ1-2 . TRBV5-1 TGCGCCAGCAGGGGGGCGGACTATGGCTACACCTTC CASRGADYGYTF